This entry lists 21 T cell receptor beta chains sequenced from one sample in a study of response to subunit inactivated influenza vaccine. TCRdb independently ran MiXCR on the RT-PCR reads; one entry per CDR3 protein. The data show 610,000 or so distinct CDR3 sequences, approximately 15% seen once. The sample in question was PBMCs from blood, obtained 12 days after vaccination. Source of these receptors: a man over 45 who received an inactivated influenza vaccine.

This clonotype was counted only a few times. The chain joins TRBV10-3 to TRBJ2-2; 8 bases agree with TRBD2. The germline V gene encodes CDR1 ENHRY and CDR2 SYGVKD. This CDR3 contains 18 residues. The V and J ends lost 1 base and 0 bases, in that order; junction bases with no gene match: 7. The CDR3 loop reads CAISEWGVAGTNTGELFF. The CDR3 DNA is TGTGCCATCAGTGAGTGGGGGGTAGCGGGGACGAACACCGGGGAGCTGTTTTTT.

The J gene is TRBJ2-5, the V gene TRBV11-2, with D tentatively TRBD2 (5 bases). V lost 1 base and J 5 bases, leaving 14 bases between the germline ends. The CDR3 covers 15 residues. The germline CDR1 and CDR2 sequences are SGHAT and FQNNGV. The CDR3 loop is CASSLVLTRRETQYF. CDR3 nucleotide sequence: TGTGCCAGCAGCTTAGTTCTGACTCGGAGGGAGACCCAGTACTTC.

This clonotype came up many times. The V gene is TRBV5-5, the J gene TRBJ2-7, with unresolved D. Germline V gene data show CDR1 as SGHKS and CDR2 as YYEKEE (reference sequence). There are 13 residues in the CDR3. Trimming removed 3 bases from V and 2 bases from J, with 9 bases in between. CDR3 in DNA: TGTGCCAGCAGCTGGTCGGCAACCTACGAGCAGTACTTC. It codes for CASSWSATYEQYF.

The sample holds many counts of this clonotype. The rearrangement joins TRBV29-1 to TRBJ1-1; unclear D gene. V was clipped by 3 bases and J by 4 bases, with 12 bases between them. Germline CDR1 SQVTM, CDR2 ANQGSEA. The CDR3 is 13 residues long. Here the CDR3 reads CSVEEGIGTEAFF. The DNA for the CDR3 is TGCAGCGTTGAGGAGGGTATAGGCACTGAAGCTTTCTTT.

This clonotype was seen many times. This chain connects TRBV12-3 or TRBV12-4 to TRBJ2-3; no reliable D call. The CDR3 loop spans 13 amino acids. Between the trimmed V and J ends, which lost 6 bases and 3 bases, there was a span of 10 bases. CDR3 amino acids: CASRRDGTDTQYF. CDR3 coding DNA: TGTGCCAGCAGGCGCGATGGTACAGATACGCAGTATTTT.

The chain links TRBV5-6 to TRBJ2-3; D is uncertain. The germline V gene encodes CDR1 SGHDT and CDR2 YYEEEE. The CDR3 spans 17 residues. Trimming took 0 bases from V and 2 from J, leaving 16 bases between them. As DNA, the CDR3 is TGTGCCAGCAGCTTGGGGTCGGCACACCAGTACACAGATACGCAGTATTTT. Its protein is CASSLGSAHQYTDTQYF. Full variable domain (outside the CDR3, taken from reference TRBV5-6 and TRBJ2-3): DAGVTQSPTHLIKTRGQQVTLRCSPKSGHDTVSWYQQALGQGPQFIFQYYEEEERQRGNFPDRFSGHQFPNYSSELNVNALLLGDSALYLCASSLGSAHQYTDTQYFGPGTRLTVL.

This clonotype showed up many times. The chain carries TRBV12-3 or TRBV12-4 and TRBJ2-5; the D is unclear. V was trimmed by 4 bases and J by 4 bases, leaving 19 bases between them. The CDR3 has 16 residues. For the CDR3, the DNA is TGTGCCAGCAGTTCTTCACAAGTTTATTGGGGAGAGACCCAGTACTTC. This sequence encodes CASSSSQVYWGETQYF.

The V gene is TRBV20-1, the J gene TRBJ2-3; D uncertain. Germline-derived CDR1 and CDR2 are DFQATT and SNEGSKA (reference sequence). This CDR3 contains 15 residues. With 0 bases removed from V and 2 bases from J, the gap between germline ends came to 12 bases. The DNA of the CDR3 is TGCAGTGCTAGAGATGCGCGGATCCACACAGATACGCAGTATTTT. It specifies CSARDARIHTDTQYF.

This clonotype was seen once. A junction boundary mismatches the germline segment, possibly from a read error. The chain combines TRBV20-1 with TRBJ1-2, with D possibly matching TRBD1 (6 bases). This CDR3 has 14 amino acids. CDR1 and CDR2 (germline): DFQATT, SNEGSKA (reference sequence). The CDR3: CSARDRYRDHGYTF. CDR3 DNA: TGCAGTGCTAGAGATAGGTACAGGGACCATGGGTACACCTTC.

The chain links TRBV7-6 to TRBJ1-1; D might be TRBD1 (5 bases). CDR1 SGHVS and CDR2 FNYEAQ come from the germline V gene. V lost 5 bases and J lost 0, with 19 bases in between. The CDR3 is 17 residues long. The CDR3, as DNA: TGTGCCAGCAGCACCGGGACCACCCTTACTCTGAACACTGAAGCTTTCTTT. Its protein product is CASSTGTTLTLNTEAFF.

This clonotype was seen at least ten times. This chain connects TRBV5-1 to TRBJ2-1, with D perhaps being TRBD1 or TRBD2 (6 bases each). The CDR3 runs to 16 residues. The ends were cut back, 0 bases at V and 0 bases at J, with 10 bases in the middle. Germline assignment: CDR1 SGHRS and CDR2 YFSETQ. CDR3 protein: CASSLAGGSSYNEQFF. The DNA for the CDR3 is TGCGCCAGCAGCTTGGCCGGGGGCTCCTCCTACAATGAGCAGTTCTTC.

The rearrangement links TRBV28 to TRBJ1-1, with 7 bases that match TRBD1. The CDR3 contains 16 residues. The V gene end was trimmed by 6 bases and the J gene end by 1 base; junction bases not matched to a gene: 11. Germline values: CDR1 MDHEN, CDR2 SYDVKM. Here the CDR3 reads CASRPTPNRGNTEAFF. The CDR3 DNA is TGTGCCAGCAGACCCACACCAAACAGGGGGAACACTGAAGCTTTCTTT.

This clonotype was observed once. One end of the junction is discordant with germline, which a read error may explain. The chain has TRBV4-1 and TRBJ1-1; 7 bases are a match to TRBD1. The length of the CDR3 is 16 residues. Looked up from germline, CDR1 is MGHRA and CDR2 is YSYEKL. CDR3 nucleotide sequence: TGCGCCAGCAGCCCGGGGACAGCCCTTGGGAACGCTGAAGCTTTCTTT. Translation: CASSPGTALGNAEAFF.

The chain carries TRBV20-1 and TRBJ2-7; D may be TRBD1 or TRBD2 (5 bases each). CDR1 is DFQATT, CDR2 SNEGSKA, per germline (reference sequence). Deletions cut 6 bases from V and 6 bases from J, with 18 bases between. The CDR3 runs 13 residues. CDR3 sequence: CSAQMGVDAEQYF. Here the CDR3 DNA reads TGCAGTGCCCAAATGGGGGTGGACGCCGAGCAGTACTTC.

In this sample, this clonotype turned up once. The V gene is TRBV10-3, the J gene TRBJ2-3, with no clear D. CDR3 length: 14 residues. Trimming removed 4 bases at V and 4 bases at J, with 12 bases between. Per germline, CDR1 ENHRY and CDR2 SYGVKD. This chain's CDR3 is CAISVSADPDTQYF. For the CDR3, the DNA is TGTGCCATCAGTGTCTCTGCGGATCCAGATACGCAGTATTTT.

This sequence joins TRBV11-2 and TRBJ2-7, with 7 bases aligning to TRBD1. Germline trimming cut 3 bases from V and 3 bases from J; bases unmatched to any gene: 8. Germline loops: CDR1 SGHAT, CDR2 FQNNGV. The CDR3 covers 15 residues. The CDR3 DNA sequence: TGTGCCAGCAGCTTGGGGTACAGGGGAATCTACGAGCAGTACTTC. Amino acids: CASSLGYRGIYEQYF.

This clonotype was seen only a few times. The rearrangement uses TRBV19 and TRBJ2-5, with D unclear. V lost 3 bases and J 4 bases, leaving 6 bases between the germline ends. The CDR3 sequence is 12 residues long. Germline V gene lookup returns CDR1 LNHDA and CDR2 SQIVND (reference sequence). The chain's CDR3 is CASSMIGETQYF. The CDR3 nucleotides are TGTGCCAGTAGTATGATAGGAGAGACCCAGTACTTC.

This clonotype occurred a few times. The chain is built from TRBV21-1 and TRBJ2-7. TRBV21-1 is tagged as a pseudogene. The CDR3 consists of 13 residues. The CDR3 protein is CASSRGGPSEQYF. The CDR3 DNA sequence: TGTGCCAGCAGTCGTGGAGGCCCCTCGGAGCAGTACTTC.

CDR3 residues: CASSDRGRLAGGPFEQFF. The CDR3 DNA is TGTGCCAGCAGCGACAGGGGAAGACTAGCGGGGGGGCCTTTTGAGCAGTTCTTC. V usage is TRBV11-2 and J usage is TRBJ2-1; 14 nucleotides match TRBD2. Germline assignment: CDR1 SGHAT and CDR2 FQNNGV. This CDR3 spans 18 amino acids. J gave up 9 bases and V 5 bases, and 15 bases lay outside the gene matches.

This rearrangement joins TRBV12-3 or TRBV12-4 to TRBJ2-7; D is tentatively TRBD1 or TRBD2 (5 bases each). This CDR3 region has 15 residues. V was trimmed by 1 base and J by 1 base, leaving 11 bases between them. The CDR3 bases are TGTGCCAGCAGTTTAGTGTCGGGGCCTTCCTACGAGCAGTACTTC. It is translated as CASSLVSGPSYEQYF.

This clonotype was recorded many times. At one end, the junction sequence differs from germline, possibly due to a read error. The V and J genes are TRBV5-1 and TRBJ2-3; tentatively, D is TRBD2 (7 bases). This CDR3 has 15 residues. Germline V CDR1 and CDR2: SGHRS, YFSETQ. CDR3 coding DNA: TGTGCCAGCAGCCTTGGGGGGGGCAGCACAGATACGCAGTATTTT. It specifies CASSLGGGSTDTQYF.